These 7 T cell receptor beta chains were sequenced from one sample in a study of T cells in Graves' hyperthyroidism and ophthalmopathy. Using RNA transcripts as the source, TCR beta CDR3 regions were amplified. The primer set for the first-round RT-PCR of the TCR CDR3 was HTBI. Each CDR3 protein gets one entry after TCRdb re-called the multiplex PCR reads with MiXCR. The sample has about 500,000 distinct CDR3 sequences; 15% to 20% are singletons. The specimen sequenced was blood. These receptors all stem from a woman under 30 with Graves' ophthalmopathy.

The CDR3 region is CASSPRPKNDPYEQYF. CDR3 in DNA: TGTGCCAGCAGCCCTCGACCGAAGAACGACCCCTACGAGCAGTACTTC. This rearrangement joins TRBV9 to TRBJ2-7; no clear D. V was trimmed by 4 bases and J by 2 bases, leaving 19 bases between them. Germline CDR1 is SGDLS and CDR2 is YYNGEE. The CDR3 is made up of 16 amino acids.

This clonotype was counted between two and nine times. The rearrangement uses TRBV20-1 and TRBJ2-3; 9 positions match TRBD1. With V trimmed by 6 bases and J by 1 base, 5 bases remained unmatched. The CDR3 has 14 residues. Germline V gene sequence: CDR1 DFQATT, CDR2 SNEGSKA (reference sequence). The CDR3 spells CSATGGVGTDTQYF. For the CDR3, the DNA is TGCAGTGCCACAGGGGGCGTGGGCACAGATACGCAGTATTTT.

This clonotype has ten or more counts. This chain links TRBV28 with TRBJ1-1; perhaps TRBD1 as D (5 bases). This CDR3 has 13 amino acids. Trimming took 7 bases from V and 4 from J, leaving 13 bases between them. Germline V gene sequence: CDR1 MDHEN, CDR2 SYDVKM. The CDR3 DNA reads TGTGCCAGCACGGGGGTTGCGGGCACTGAAGCTTTCTTT. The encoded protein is CASTGVAGTEAFF.

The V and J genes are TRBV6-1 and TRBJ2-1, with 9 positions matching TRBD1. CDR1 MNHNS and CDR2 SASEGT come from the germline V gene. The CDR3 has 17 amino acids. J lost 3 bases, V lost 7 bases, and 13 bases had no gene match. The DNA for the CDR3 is TGTGCCAGCACCCCGCATGCCGACAGGGGGATCTACAATGAGCAGTTCTTC. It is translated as CASTPHADRGIYNEQFF.

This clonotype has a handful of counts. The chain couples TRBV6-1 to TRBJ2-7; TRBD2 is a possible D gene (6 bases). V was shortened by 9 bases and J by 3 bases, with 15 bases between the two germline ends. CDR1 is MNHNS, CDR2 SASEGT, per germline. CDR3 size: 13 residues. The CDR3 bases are TGTGCCAGTGGGGTTAGCGGTGGCTACGAGCAGTACTTC. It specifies CASGVSGGYEQYF.

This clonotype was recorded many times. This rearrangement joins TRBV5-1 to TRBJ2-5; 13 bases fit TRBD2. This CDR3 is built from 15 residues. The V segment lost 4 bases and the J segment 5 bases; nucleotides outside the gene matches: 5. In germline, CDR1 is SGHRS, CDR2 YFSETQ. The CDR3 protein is CASSRGLAGPETQYF. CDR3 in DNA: TGCGCCAGCAGCCGGGGACTAGCGGGACCGGAGACCCAGTACTTC.

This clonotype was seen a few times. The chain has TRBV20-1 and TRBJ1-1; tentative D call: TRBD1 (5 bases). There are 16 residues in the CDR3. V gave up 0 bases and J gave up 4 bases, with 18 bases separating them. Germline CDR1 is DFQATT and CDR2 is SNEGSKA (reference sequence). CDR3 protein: CSARDLMGGGGTEAFF. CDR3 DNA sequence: TGCAGTGCTAGAGATCTTATGGGGGGTGGGGGCACTGAAGCTTTCTTT.